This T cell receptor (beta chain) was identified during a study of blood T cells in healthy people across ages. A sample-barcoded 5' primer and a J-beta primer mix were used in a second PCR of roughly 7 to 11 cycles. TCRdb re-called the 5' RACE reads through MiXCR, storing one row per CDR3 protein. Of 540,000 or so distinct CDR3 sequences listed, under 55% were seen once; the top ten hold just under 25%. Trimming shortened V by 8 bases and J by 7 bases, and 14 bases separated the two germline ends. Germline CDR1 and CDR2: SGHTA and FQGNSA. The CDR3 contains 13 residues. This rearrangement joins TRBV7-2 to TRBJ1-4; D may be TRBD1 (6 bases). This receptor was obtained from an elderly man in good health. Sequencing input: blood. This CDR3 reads CASARQAGEKLFF. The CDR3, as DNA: TGTGCCAGCGCCCGACAGGCGGGTGAAAAACTGTTTTTT.